The entry below describes one T cell receptor (beta chain). The sample belongs to a study of blood T cell repertoires in COVID-19. The length of the CDR3 is 15 residues. The V gene end was trimmed by 4 bases and the J gene end by 7 bases; junction bases not matched to a gene: 5. Germline CDR1 and CDR2: SGHKS and YYEKEE (reference sequence). In the original analysis: Amplification of reference gene primers provided the estimated nucleated cell counts. This table comes from immunoSEQ multiplex PCR, and its TCRdb copy is limited to in-frame clones, with some not included. V, J and clone size are taken as reported in that table, and D and trimming were inferred from the DNA itself. The sample carries fewer than 250,000 clones, roughly 81% recorded once.

The specimen sequenced was peripheral blood. The V and J genes are TRBV5-5 and TRBJ1-6, with 10 bases that match TRBD1. This sequence originates from a man between 50 and 59 years old with acute or convalescent COVID-19. CDR3 nucleotides: TGTGCCAGCAGCACGGGACAGGGGAGGAATTCACCCCTCCACTTT. This gives the protein CASSTGQGRNSPLHF.